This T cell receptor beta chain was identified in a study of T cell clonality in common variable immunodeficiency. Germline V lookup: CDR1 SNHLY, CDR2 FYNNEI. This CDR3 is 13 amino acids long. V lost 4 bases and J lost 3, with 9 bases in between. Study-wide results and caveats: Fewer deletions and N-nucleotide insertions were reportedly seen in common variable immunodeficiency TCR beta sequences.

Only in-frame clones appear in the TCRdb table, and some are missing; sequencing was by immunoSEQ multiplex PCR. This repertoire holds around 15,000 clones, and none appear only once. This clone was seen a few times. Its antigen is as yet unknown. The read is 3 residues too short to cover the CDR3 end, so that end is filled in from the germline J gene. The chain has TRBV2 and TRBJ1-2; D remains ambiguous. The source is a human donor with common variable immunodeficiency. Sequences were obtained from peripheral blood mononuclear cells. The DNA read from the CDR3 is TGTGCCAGCAGTGCGGGTGTTGACTATGGC. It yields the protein CASSAGVDYG. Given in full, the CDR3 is CASSAGVDYGYTF.